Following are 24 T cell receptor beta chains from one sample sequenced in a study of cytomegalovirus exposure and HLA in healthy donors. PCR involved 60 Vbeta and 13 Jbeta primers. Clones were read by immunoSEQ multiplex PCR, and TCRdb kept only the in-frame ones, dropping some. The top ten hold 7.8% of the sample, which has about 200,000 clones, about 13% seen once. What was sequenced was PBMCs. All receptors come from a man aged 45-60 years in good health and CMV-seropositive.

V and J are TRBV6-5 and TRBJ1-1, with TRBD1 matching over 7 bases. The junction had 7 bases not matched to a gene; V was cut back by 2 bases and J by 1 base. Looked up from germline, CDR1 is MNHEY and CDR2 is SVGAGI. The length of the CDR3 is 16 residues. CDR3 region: CASSYDWPGGNTEAFF. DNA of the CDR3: TGTGCCAGCAGTTACGATTGGCCAGGGGGGAACACTGAAGCTTTCTTT.

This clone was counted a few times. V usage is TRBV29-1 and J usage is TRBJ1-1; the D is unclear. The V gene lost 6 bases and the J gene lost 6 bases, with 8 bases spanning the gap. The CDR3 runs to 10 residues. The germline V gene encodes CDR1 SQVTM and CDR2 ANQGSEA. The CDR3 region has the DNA TGCAGCGTCTCTAGCCCTGAAGCTTTCTTT. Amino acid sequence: CSVSSPEAFF.

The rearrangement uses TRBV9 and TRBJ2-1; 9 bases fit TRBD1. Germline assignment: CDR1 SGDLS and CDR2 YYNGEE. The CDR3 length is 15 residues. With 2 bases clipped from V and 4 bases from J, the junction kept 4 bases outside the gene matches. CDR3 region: CASSVSTGGYNEQFF. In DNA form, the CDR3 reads TGTGCCAGCAGCGTGTCGACAGGGGGGTACAATGAGCAGTTCTTC.

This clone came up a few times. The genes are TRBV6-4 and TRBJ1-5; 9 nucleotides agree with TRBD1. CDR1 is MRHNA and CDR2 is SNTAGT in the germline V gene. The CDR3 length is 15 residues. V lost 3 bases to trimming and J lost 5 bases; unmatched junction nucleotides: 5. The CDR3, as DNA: TGTGCCAGCAGTGATGGGACAGGGATACATCAGCCCCAGCATTTT. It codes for CASSDGTGIHQPQHF.

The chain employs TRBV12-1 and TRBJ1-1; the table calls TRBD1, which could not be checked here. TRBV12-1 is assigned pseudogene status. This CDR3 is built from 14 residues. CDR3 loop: CASSFLRDFTEAFF. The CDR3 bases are TGTGCCAGCAGCTTCCTCAGGGATTTCACTGAAGCTTTCTTT.

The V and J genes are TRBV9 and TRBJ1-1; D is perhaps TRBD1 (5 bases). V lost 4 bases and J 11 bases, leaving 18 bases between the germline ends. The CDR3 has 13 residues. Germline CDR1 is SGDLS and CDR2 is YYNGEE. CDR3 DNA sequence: TGTGCCAGCAGCCACGACGTCCAGGGTCGGGCTTTCTTT. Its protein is CASSHDVQGRAFF.

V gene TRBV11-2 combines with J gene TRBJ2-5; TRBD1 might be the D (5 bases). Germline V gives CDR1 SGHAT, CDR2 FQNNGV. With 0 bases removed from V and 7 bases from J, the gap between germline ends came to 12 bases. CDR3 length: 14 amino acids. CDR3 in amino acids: CASSLEFRARTQYF. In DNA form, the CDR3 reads TGTGCCAGCAGCTTAGAATTCAGGGCACGGACCCAGTACTTC.

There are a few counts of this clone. CDR3 in amino acids: CASSPQATNQPQHF. CDR3 nucleotides: TGTGCCAGCAGCCCCCAAGCTACCAATCAGCCCCAGCATTTT. V is TRBV7-2 and J is TRBJ1-5; D remains ambiguous. The CDR3 runs 14 residues. V gave up 5 bases and J gave up 3 bases, with 11 bases separating them. Germline CDR1 SGHTA, CDR2 FQGNSA. The whole variable domain, remainder taken from reference TRBV7-2 and TRBJ1-5, is GAGVSQSPSNKVTEKGKDVELRCDPISGHTALYWYRQSLGQGLEFLIYFQGNSAPDKSGLPSDRFSAERTGGSVSTLTIQRTQQEDSAVYLCASSPQATNQPQHFGDGTRLSIL.

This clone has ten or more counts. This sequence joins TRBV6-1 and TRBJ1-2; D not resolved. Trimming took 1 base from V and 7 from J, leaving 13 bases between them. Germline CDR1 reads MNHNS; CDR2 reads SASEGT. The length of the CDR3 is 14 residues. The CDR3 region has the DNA TGTGCCAGCAGTGAAGGGCCGGGTATCTCTGGCTACACCTTC. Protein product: CASSEGPGISGYTF.

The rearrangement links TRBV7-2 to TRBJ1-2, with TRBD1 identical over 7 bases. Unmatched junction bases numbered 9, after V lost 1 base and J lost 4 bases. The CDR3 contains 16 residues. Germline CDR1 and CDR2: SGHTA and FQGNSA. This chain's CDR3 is CASSLEGAGVSYGYTF. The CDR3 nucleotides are TGTGCCAGCAGCTTAGAGGGGGCAGGGGTTAGCTATGGCTACACCTTC.

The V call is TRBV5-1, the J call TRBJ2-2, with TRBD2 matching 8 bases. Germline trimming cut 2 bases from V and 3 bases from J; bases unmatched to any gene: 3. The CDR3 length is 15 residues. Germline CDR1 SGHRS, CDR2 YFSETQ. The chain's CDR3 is CASSFGGAHTGELFF. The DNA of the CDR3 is TGCGCCAGCAGCTTCGGGGGGGCGCACACCGGGGAGCTGTTTTTT.

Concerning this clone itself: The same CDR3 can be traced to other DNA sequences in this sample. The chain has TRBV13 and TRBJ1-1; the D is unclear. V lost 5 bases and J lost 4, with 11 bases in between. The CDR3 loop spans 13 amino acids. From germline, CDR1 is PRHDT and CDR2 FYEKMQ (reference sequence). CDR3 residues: CASSHGGSTEAFF. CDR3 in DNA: TGTGCCAGCAGCCACGGAGGAAGCACTGAAGCTTTCTTT.

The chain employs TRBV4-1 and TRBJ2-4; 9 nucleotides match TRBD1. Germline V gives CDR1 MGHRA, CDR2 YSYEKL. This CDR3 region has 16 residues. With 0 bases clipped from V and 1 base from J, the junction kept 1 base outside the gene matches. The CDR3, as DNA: TGCGCCAGCAGCCAAGAACAGGGGGCTGCCAAAAACATTCAGTACTTC. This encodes CASSQEQGAAKNIQYF.

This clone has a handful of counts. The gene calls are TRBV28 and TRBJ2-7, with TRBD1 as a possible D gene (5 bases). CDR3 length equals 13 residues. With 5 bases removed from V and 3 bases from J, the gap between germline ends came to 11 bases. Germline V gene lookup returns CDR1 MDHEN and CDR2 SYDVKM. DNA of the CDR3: TGTGCCAGCAGTACCACAGGTGGCTACGAGCAGTACGTC. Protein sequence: CASSTTGGYEQYV.

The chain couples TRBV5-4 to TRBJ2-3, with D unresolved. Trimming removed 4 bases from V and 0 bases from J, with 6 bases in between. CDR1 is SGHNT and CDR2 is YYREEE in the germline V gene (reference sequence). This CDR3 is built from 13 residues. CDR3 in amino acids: CASSLTSTDTQYF. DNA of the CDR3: TGTGCCAGCAGCCTCACTAGCACAGATACGCAGTATTTT.

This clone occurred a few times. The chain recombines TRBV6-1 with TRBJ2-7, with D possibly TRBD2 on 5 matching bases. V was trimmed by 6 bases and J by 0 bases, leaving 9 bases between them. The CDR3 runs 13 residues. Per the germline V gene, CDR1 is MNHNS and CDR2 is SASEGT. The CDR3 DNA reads TGTGCCAGCAGCCGGGATCCCTCCTACGAGCAGTACGTC. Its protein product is CASSRDPSYEQYV.

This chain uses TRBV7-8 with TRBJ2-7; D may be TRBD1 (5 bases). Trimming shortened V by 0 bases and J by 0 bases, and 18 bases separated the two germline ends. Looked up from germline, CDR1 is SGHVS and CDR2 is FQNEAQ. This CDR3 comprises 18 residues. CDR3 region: CASSLAISVGLFSYEQYV. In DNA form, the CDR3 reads TGTGCCAGCAGCTTAGCTATTAGTGTGGGGCTATTCTCCTACGAGCAGTACGTC.

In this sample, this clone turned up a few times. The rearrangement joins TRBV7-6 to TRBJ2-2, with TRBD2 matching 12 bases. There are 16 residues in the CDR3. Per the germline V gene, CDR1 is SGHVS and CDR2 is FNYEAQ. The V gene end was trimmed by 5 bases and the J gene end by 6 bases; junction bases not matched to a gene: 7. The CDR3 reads CASSHPSGGAPGELFF. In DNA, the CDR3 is TGTGCCAGCAGCCATCCTAGCGGGGGGGCCCCCGGGGAGCTGTTTTTT.

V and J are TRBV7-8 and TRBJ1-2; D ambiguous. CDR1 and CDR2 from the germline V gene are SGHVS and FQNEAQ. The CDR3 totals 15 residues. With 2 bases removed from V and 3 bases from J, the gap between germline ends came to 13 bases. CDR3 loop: CASSLQGGLDYGYTF. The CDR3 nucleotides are TGTGCCAGCAGCTTACAAGGAGGATTGGACTATGGCTACACCTTC.

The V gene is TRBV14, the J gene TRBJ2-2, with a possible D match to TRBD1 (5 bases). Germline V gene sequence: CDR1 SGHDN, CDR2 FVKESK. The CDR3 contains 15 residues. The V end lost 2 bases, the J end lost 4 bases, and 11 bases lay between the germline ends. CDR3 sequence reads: CASSQRQGGTGELFF. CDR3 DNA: TGTGCCAGCAGCCAAAGGCAGGGCGGCACCGGGGAGCTGTTTTTT.

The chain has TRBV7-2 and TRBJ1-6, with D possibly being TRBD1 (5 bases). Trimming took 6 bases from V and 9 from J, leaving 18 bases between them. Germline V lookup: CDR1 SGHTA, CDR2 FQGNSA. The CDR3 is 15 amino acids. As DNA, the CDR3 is TGTGCCAGCAGGCTGAGCGCAGGGACTGGTTCACCCCTCCACTTT. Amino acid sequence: CASRLSAGTGSPLHF.

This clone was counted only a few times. Here the CDR3 reads CASSDSGGASQYF. DNA of the CDR3: TGTGCCAGCAGTGACTCCGGAGGGGCCTCGCAGTACTTC. V usage is TRBV6-4 and J usage is TRBJ2-5, with D perhaps matching TRBD2 (6 bases). V was trimmed by 0 bases and J by 11 bases, leaving 13 bases between them. This CDR3 has 13 amino acids. Looked up from germline, CDR1 is MRHNA and CDR2 is SNTAGT.

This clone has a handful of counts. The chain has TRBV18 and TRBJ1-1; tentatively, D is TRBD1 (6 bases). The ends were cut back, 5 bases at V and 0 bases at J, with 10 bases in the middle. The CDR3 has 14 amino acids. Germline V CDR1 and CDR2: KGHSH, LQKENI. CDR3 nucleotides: TGTGCCAGCTCATTGACAGGTTTGAACACTGAAGCTTTCTTT. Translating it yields CASSLTGLNTEAFF.

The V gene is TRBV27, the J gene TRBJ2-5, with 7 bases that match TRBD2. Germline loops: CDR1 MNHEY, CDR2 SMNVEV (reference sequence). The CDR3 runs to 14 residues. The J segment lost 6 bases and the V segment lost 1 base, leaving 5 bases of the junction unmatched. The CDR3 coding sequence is TGTGCCAGCAGTTTATGGGGGAGGGAGAAGACCCAGTACTTC. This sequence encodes CASSLWGREKTQYF.